Listed below are T cell receptor beta chains from one sample, sequenced in a study of T cell changes during pregnancy in multiple sclerosis. Sequencing used immunoSEQ multiplex PCR; TCRdb keeps in-frame clones, though not all of them. The repertoire has roughly 80,000 clones, 92% of them found once; the top ten carry approximately 1.4%. The sequencing here drew on peripheral blood, taken before pregnancy. These receptors were obtained from a female donor with multiple sclerosis, enrolled in a pregnancy study. Each CDR3 is given with its conserved first and last residue. The order of the fields is clone size, D gene, J gene, V gene, CDR3 DNA, CDR3 protein. The D gene is left open where the match is weak. Size values are once, few and many counts, or a class for expanded clones, and some rows have none.

NA | TRBD2 | TRBJ2-5 | TRBV30 | TGTGCCTGGAGTAACGCGGGGGGGCCTGAGACCCAGTACTTC | CAWSNAGGPETQYF
NA | TRBD1 | TRBJ2-5 | TRBV10-1 | TGCGCCAGCAGCCCGACAGGGAACCAAGAGACCCAGTACTTC | CASSPTGNQETQYF
once | NA | TRBJ2-2 | TRBV9 | TGTGCCAGCAGCGTCACGGGGGACCTCACCGGGGAGCTGTTTTTT | CASSVTGDLTGELFF
NA | TRBD1 | TRBJ2-5 | TRBV15 | TGTGCCACCAGCATACCGGGACAGGGCCGGGAGACCCAGTACTTC | CATSIPGQGRETQYF
NA | NA | TRBJ1-5 | TRBV7-2 | TGTGCCAGCAGCTTAGCCGGGAGCAATCAGCCCCAGCATTTT | CASSLAGSNQPQHF
NA | NA | TRBJ1-2 | TRBV6-5 | TGTGCCAGCAGTCGACAGAACTATGGCTACACCTTC | CASSRQNYGYTF
NA | NA | TRBJ2-5 | TRBV6-5 | TGTGCCAGCAGTTACCCGGGACTTCAAGAGACCCAGTACTTC | CASSYPGLQETQYF
NA | NA | TRBJ2-5 | TRBV7-9 | TGTGCCAGCAGCTTATTCTCTGAGACCCAGTACTTC | CASSLFSETQYF
NA | NA | TRBJ2-5 | TRBV6-5 | TGTGCCAGCAGTTCTTTAGGTGGGGGCAGTGAGACCCAGTACTTC | CASSSLGGGSETQYF
NA | NA | TRBJ2-7 | TRBV14 | TGTGCCAGCAGCCAAGGCAGGGATAACCACGAGCAGTACTTC | CASSQGRDNHEQYF
once | TRBD1 | TRBJ2-3 | TRBV14 | TGTGCCAGCAGCCAAGTGGGACAGGTCACGCAGTATTTT | CASSQVGQVTQYF
NA | NA | TRBJ1-2 | TRBV5-1 | TGCGCCAGCAGCTTAACCGGTCACTATGGCTACACCTTC | CASSLTGHYGYTF
NA | NA | TRBJ2-5 | TRBV6-5 | TGTGCCAGCAGTAGGGGGTCCGAGACCCAGTACTTC | CASSRGSETQYF
NA | NA | TRBJ2-6 | TRBV6-5 | TGTGCCACCACCCCGGACATCTCTGGGGCCAACGTCCTGACTTTC | CATTPDISGANVLTF
NA | NA | TRBJ1-1 | TRBV14 | TGTGCCAGCAGCCAACGGGGGGACACTGAAGCTTTCTTT | CASSQRGDTEAFF
NA | TRBD2 | TRBJ2-2 | TRBV4-2 | TGTGCCAGCAGCCAAGTGGGCGGGGGGTCTACCACCGGGGAGCTGTTTTTT | CASSQVGGGSTTGELFF
NA | TRBD1 | TRBJ2-4 | TRBV19 | TGTGCCAGTAGTATGGGGGGGACAGGGGCGAAACTAGCCAAAAACATTCAGTACTTC | CASSMGGTGAKLAKNIQYF
NA | NA | TRBJ1-2 | TRBV19 | TGTGCCAGTAGTATAGGTATACAGCTTTTCTATGGCTACACCTTC | CASSIGIQLFYGYTF
NA | NA | TRBJ2-5 | TRBV6-5 | TGTGCCAGCAGCCTACAGGGCCAAGAGACCCAGTACTTC | CASSLQGQETQYF
NA | TRBD2 | TRBJ2-3 | TRBV19 | TGTGCCAGTCAGCGGGGGGGAATCAGCACAGATACGCAGTATTTT | CASQRGGISTDTQYF
once | TRBD2 | TRBJ2-1 | TRBV30 | TGTGCCTGGAGTGAGACTAGCGCGAACAATGAGCAGTTCTTC | CAWSETSANNEQFF
NA | NA | TRBJ2-6 | TRBV13 | TGTGCCAGCAGCGCAGGGGTGGGCTCTGGGGCCAACGTCCTGACTTTC | CASSAGVGSGANVLTF
NA | NA | TRBJ1-1 | TRBV5-1 | TGCGCCAGCAGACTCTCCTCAGGAGCTCTCGGGATTGAAGCTTTCTTT | CASRLSSGALGIEAFF
NA | NA | TRBJ1-3 | TRBV7-3 | TGTGCCAGCAGCTTAACGCGGACAGTCCCCTCTGGAAACACCATATATTTT | CASSLTRTVPSGNTIYF
NA | TRBD2 | TRBJ2-3 | TRBV4-1 | TGCGCCAGCAGCCACGGGGGGGAGGCGCAGTATTTT | CASSHGGEAQYF
NA | TRBD1 | TRBJ2-7 | TRBV9 | TGTGCCAGCAGCCCTGGACAGGGATCTTTCCACGAGCAGTACTTC | CASSPGQGSFHEQYF
NA | NA | TRBJ1-1 | TRBV5-1 | TGCGCCAGCAGCTTGGTTGCAGGGTTCGGTGAAGCTTTCTTT | CASSLVAGFGEAFF
few | TRBD1 | TRBJ2-7 | TRBV18 | TGTGCCAGCTCACCTGGACAGGGGAACGAGCAGTACTTC | CASSPGQGNEQYF
NA | NA | TRBJ2-7 | TRBV7-6 | TGTGCCAGCAGCTTACCCGGCTACGAGCAGTACTTC | CASSLPGYEQYF
NA | NA | TRBJ2-2 | TRBV2 | TGTGCCAGCAGTGGGGGGTCTCGGGGGAGGAACACCGGGGAGCTGTTTTTT | CASSGGSRGRNTGELFF
NA | NA | TRBJ1-1 | TRBV6-6 | TGTGCCACTGTCCTAGGGGCATTCACTGAAGCTTTCTTT | CATVLGAFTEAFF
NA | NA | TRBJ2-2 | TRBV30 | TGTGCCTGGAGTTCGAGGACTAATGAGGCCGGGGAGCTGTTTTTT | CAWSSRTNEAGELFF
NA | NA | TRBJ1-1 | TRBV27 | TGTGCCAGCCAGACACAGGGAACGTGGAACACTGAAGCTTTCTTT | CASQTQGTWNTEAFF
NA | NA | TRBJ2-3 | TRBV6-1 | TGTGCCAGCAGTGAAGTTTTCAGGCTCGGCACAGATACGCAGTATTTT | CASSEVFRLGTDTQYF
NA | NA | TRBJ1-2 | TRBV10-3 | TGTGCCATCAAGGGGGGGAGGCTGGGGGCCTACTATGGCTACACCTTC | CAIKGGRLGAYYGYTF
NA | NA | TRBJ2-3 | TRBV5-1 | TGCGCCAGCCGGCGGGCCAGCACAGATACGCAGTATTTT | CASRRASTDTQYF
NA | NA | TRBJ1-5 | TRBV19 | TGTGCCAGTAGCAGAAAAGGCGGGAGCAATCAGCCCCAGCATTTT | CASSRKGGSNQPQHF
once | TRBD1 | TRBJ1-5 | TRBV6-6 | TGTGCCAGCACCTCAGGGCAGGGGGCCAGCAATCAGCCCCAGCATTTT | CASTSGQGASNQPQHF
NA | TRBD2 | TRBJ2-1 | TRBV6-5 | TGTGCCAGCAGCCTAGCGGGGCTTTACAATGAGCAGTTCTTC | CASSLAGLYNEQFF
NA | TRBD1 | TRBJ2-7 | TRBV2 | TGTGCCAGCAGTAGCGACAGGGACGAGCAGTACTTC | CASSSDRDEQYF
NA | NA | TRBJ2-7 | TRBV6-6 | TGTGCCAGCAGGAGAACTTACAGGCAAAACTACGAGCAGTACTTC | CASRRTYRQNYEQYF
NA | TRBD1 | TRBJ1-1 | TRBV18 | TGTGCCAGCTCACCACCGGGACAGACTGAAGCTTTCTTT | CASSPPGQTEAFF
NA | TRBD2 | TRBJ2-1 | TRBV6-5 | TGTGCCAGCAGTTACTCCCCCACACTAGCGGGGGGTGAGCAGTTCTTC | CASSYSPTLAGGEQFF
NA | NA | TRBJ1-2 | TRBV14 | TGTGCCAGCAGCCAAGGAGTCTATGGCTACACCTTC | CASSQGVYGYTF
NA | NA | TRBJ1-5 | TRBV6-1 | TGTGCCAGCAGTGAGAGAAGCAATCAGCCCCAGCATTTT | CASSERSNQPQHF
NA | NA | TRBJ1-1 | TRBV9 | TGTGCCAGCAGCGTAGGGGGCAATGGGAACACTGAAGCTTTCTTT | CASSVGGNGNTEAFF